This entry lists 11 T cell receptor beta chains sequenced from one sample in a study of cytomegalovirus exposure and HLA in healthy donors (dated by TCRdb to between 2016 and 2019). Library preparation used the immunoSEQ multiplex PCR assay. The table was pulled from immuneACCESS by TCRdb, which kept in-frame rearrangements only. Such tables lose some clones; where checked, under half of the loss comes from unresolved V genes, and the rest has no known cause. This sample holds roughly 200,000 clones; roughly nine tenths were observed only once. The ten largest make up about 7.2% of the sample. Source material: PBMCs. The receptors stem from a young man in good health and CMV-seropositive.

The chain's CDR3 is CASSQDQRNQPQHF. The CDR3 coding sequence is TGCGCCAGCAGCCAAGATCAGAGAAATCAGCCCCAGCATTTT. The chain carries TRBV4-1 and TRBJ1-5; D unresolved. Trimming removed 0 bases at V and 4 bases at J, with 7 bases between. The CDR3 sequence is 14 residues long. Germline V gene lookup returns CDR1 MGHRA and CDR2 YSYEKL.

This clone was seen once. The chain uses TRBV27 and TRBJ2-7; the D is unclear. The V end was cut by 4 bases, the J end by 4 bases, with 11 bases between. CDR1 is MNHEY and CDR2 is SMNVEV in the germline V gene (reference sequence). This CDR3 contains 13 residues. The CDR3 DNA follows: TGTGCCAGCAGTTATCGGACGGCATACGAGCAGTACTTC. Its translation is CASSYRTAYEQYF.

The J gene is TRBJ2-1, the V gene TRBV5-1; maybe TRBD1 (7 bases). V lost 4 bases to trimming and J lost 8 bases, with 22 bases between them. This CDR3 is 16 amino acids long. Germline V gene data show CDR1 as SGHRS and CDR2 as YFSETQ. The CDR3 nucleotides are TGCGCCAGCAGCCTCTCCAGGGCAGGGGGGTACGATGAGCAGTTCTTC. Translating it yields CASSLSRAGGYDEQFF.

V and J are TRBV6-4 and TRBJ2-2; 9 bases are a match to TRBD1. V was clipped by 7 bases and J by 4 bases; unmatched bases: 7. Germline V gene data show CDR1 as MRHNA and CDR2 as SNTAGT. The CDR3 consists of 15 residues. CDR3 amino acids: CASISGTGITGELFF. CDR3 sequence (DNA): TGTGCCAGCATTTCCGGGACAGGGATCACCGGGGAGCTGTTTTTT.

Here the CDR3 DNA reads TGTGCCAGCAGTGGGGACAGGTCCGTGTACGAGCAGTACTTC. Amino acids: CASSGDRSVYEQYF. This sequence joins TRBV6-5 and TRBJ2-7; 8 bases line up with TRBD1. J gave up 4 bases and V 5 bases, and 7 bases lay outside the gene matches. Germline V gives CDR1 MNHEY, CDR2 SVGAGI. The CDR3 is made up of 14 amino acids.

J is TRBJ1-2 and V is TRBV18, with D hard to call. V was cut by 2 bases and J by 3 bases, with 13 bases left in between. The CDR3 is 15 residues long. Germline V gene lookup returns CDR1 KGHSH and CDR2 LQKENI. CDR3 DNA sequence: TGTGCCAGCTCACCAAAGTTAGGCACAGACTATGGCTACACCTTC. Translated, it gives CASSPKLGTDYGYTF.

The chain employs TRBV6-6 and TRBJ2-1; D uncertain. Germline V gene sequence: CDR1 MNHNY, CDR2 SVGAGI (reference sequence). This CDR3 region has 14 residues. Trimming cost V 0 bases and J 4 bases, with 7 bases left between them. In DNA form, the CDR3 reads TGTGCCAGCAGTTACTCGAGGCCTTACAATGAGCAGTTCTTC. Translation gives CASSYSRPYNEQFF.

This rearrangement joins TRBV7-2 to TRBJ2-7; a weak D match, TRBD1 (5 bases). Between the trimmed V and J ends, which lost 1 base and 3 bases, there was a span of 13 bases. The CDR3 covers 15 residues. CDR1 SGHTA and CDR2 FQGNSA come from the germline V gene. The CDR3 region has the DNA TGTGCCAGCAGCTTAGTCTCCGGGCAGGGCTACGAGCAGTACTTC. Amino acids: CASSLVSGQGYEQYF. The whole variable domain, remainder taken from reference TRBV7-2 and TRBJ2-7, is GAGVSQSPSNKVTEKGKDVELRCDPISGHTALYWYRQSLGQGLEFLIYFQGNSAPDKSGLPSDRFSAERTGGSVSTLTIQRTQQEDSAVYLCASSLVSGQGYEQYFGPGTRLTVT.

CDR3 residues: CASSHGQGSYEQYF. CDR3 in DNA: TGCGCCAGCAGCCACGGACAGGGCTCCTACGAGCAGTACTTC. The rearrangement uses TRBV4-1 and TRBJ2-7; 8 bases align to TRBD1. The junction had 1 base not matched to a gene; V was cut back by 3 bases and J by 0 bases. Germline V gives CDR1 MGHRA, CDR2 YSYEKL. This CDR3 region has 14 residues.

The chain is built from TRBV5-1 and TRBJ2-3, with a weak D call TRBD2 (5 bases). Germline assignment: CDR1 SGHRS and CDR2 YFSETQ. This CDR3 region has 18 residues. V was clipped by 0 bases and J by 0 bases, with 17 bases between them. CDR3 in amino acids: CASSLAVGGPTSTDTQYF. The CDR3 region has the DNA TGCGCCAGCAGCTTGGCGGTCGGAGGTCCTACTAGCACAGATACGCAGTATTTT.

The chain links TRBV28 to TRBJ2-7; TRBD1 might be the D (6 bases). This CDR3 is built from 15 residues. Trimming pared 5 bases from V and 0 bases from J, leaving 14 bases between. Germline CDR1 reads MDHEN; CDR2 reads SYDVKM. CDR3 sequence: CASSIYTGSSYEQYF. The CDR3 nucleotides are TGTGCCAGCAGTATCTATACAGGGAGCTCCTACGAGCAGTACTTC.